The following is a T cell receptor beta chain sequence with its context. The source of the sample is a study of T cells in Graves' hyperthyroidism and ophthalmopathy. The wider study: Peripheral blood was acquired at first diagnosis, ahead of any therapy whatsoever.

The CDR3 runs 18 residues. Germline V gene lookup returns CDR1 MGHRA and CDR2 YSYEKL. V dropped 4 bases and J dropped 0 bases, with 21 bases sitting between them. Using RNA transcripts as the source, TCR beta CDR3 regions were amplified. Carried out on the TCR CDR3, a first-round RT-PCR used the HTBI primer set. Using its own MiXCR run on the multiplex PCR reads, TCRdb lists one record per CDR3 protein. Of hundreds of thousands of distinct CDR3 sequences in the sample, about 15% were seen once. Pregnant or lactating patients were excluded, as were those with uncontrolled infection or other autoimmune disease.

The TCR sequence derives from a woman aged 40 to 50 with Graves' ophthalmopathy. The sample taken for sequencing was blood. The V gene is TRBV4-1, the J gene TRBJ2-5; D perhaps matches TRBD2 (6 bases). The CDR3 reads CASSPRYSASVYQETQYF. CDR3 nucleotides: TGCGCCAGCAGCCCAAGATATTCGGCTAGCGTGTACCAAGAGACCCAGTACTTC.